The 20 T cell receptor beta chains in this list originate from one sample, sequenced in a study of blood T cell repertoires in COVID-19. This table comes from immunoSEQ multiplex PCR, and its TCRdb copy is limited to in-frame clones, with some not included. The sample holds over 200,000 clones; 65% to 90% are singletons and the top ten take roughly 16%. Material: PBMCs or T cells enriched from blood (not recorded which). The receptors were sampled from a man younger than 35 who had recovered from COVID-19.

This chain connects TRBV5-1 to TRBJ2-7, with D maybe TRBD1 (5 bases). The CDR3 totals 15 residues. The V and J ends lost 0 bases and 0 bases respectively, with 10 bases between them. Germline assignment: CDR1 SGHRS and CDR2 YFSETQ. The CDR3: CASSLDGASSYEQYF. The CDR3, as DNA: TGCGCCAGCAGCTTGGATGGGGCGAGCTCCTACGAGCAGTACTTC.

This chain connects TRBV28 to TRBJ2-7; D is unresolved. The V gene's germline CDR1 is MDHEN and CDR2 SYDVKM. The CDR3 loop spans 14 amino acids. The V gene lost 1 base and the J gene lost 3 bases, with 10 bases spanning the gap. Written as DNA, the CDR3 is TGTGCCAGCAGTTTATCCCCGGGTGGCTACGAGCAGTACTTC. The encoded protein is CASSLSPGGYEQYF.

This clone was found a few times. The rearrangement joins TRBV27 to TRBJ2-7; 9 bases line up with TRBD1. The germline V gene encodes CDR1 MNHEY and CDR2 SMNVEV (reference sequence). V lost 5 bases to trimming and J lost 5 bases; unmatched junction nucleotides: 4. The CDR3 contains 13 residues. CDR3 sequence: CASSPGQGHEQYF. The CDR3, as DNA: TGTGCCAGCAGTCCGGGACAGGGCCACGAGCAGTACTTC.

The chain joins TRBV3-1 (or the pseudogene TRBV3-2) to TRBJ2-7; tentatively, D is TRBD1 (5 bases). There are 14 residues in the CDR3. Trimming cost V 3 bases and J 6 bases, with 15 bases left between them. Per germline, CDR1 LGHDT and CDR2 YNNKEL (reference sequence). The CDR3 region has the DNA TGTGCCAGCAGCCAGGGCCAGGGATTGCTCGAGCAGTACTTC. Its translation is CASSQGQGLLEQYF.

This sequence joins TRBV27 and TRBJ2-3, with 14 bases identical to TRBD2. Germline CDR1 MNHEY, CDR2 SMNVEV (reference sequence). V shed 5 bases and J 6 bases; nucleotides not matched to a gene: 10. The CDR3 is made up of 17 amino acids. The CDR3 coding sequence is TGTGCCAGCAGTCCCGGACTAGCGGGGGGTCGCTGGGATACGCAGTATTTT. It codes for CASSPGLAGGRWDTQYF.

The chain combines TRBV6-5 with TRBJ1-2; weak D call: TRBD1 (6 bases). Germline-derived CDR1 and CDR2 are MNHEY and SVGAGI. Trimming took off 7 bases at V and 9 bases at J, with 12 bases between the two ends. CDR3 length: 11 residues. This chain's CDR3 is CASTQGRSYTF. CDR3 sequence (DNA): TGTGCCAGCACACAGGGAAGAAGCTACACCTTC.

The chain carries TRBV7-3 and TRBJ2-1; D possibly corresponds to TRBD2 (6 bases). Germline assignment: CDR1 SGHTA and CDR2 FQGTGA. The CDR3 loop spans 15 amino acids. The V gene lost 6 bases and the J gene lost 4 bases, with 16 bases spanning the gap. CDR3 sequence: CASSPTSLLYNEQFF. CDR3 DNA: TGTGCCAGCAGTCCTACTAGCCTACTATACAATGAGCAGTTCTTC. The full variable domain, completed using reference TRBV7-3 and TRBJ2-1, is GAGVSQTPSNKVTEKGKYVELRCDPISGHTALYWYRQSLGQGPEFLIYFQGTGAADDSGLPNDRFFAVRPEGSVSTLKIQRTERGDSAVYLCASSPTSLLYNEQFFGPGTRLTVL.

V and J are TRBV2 and TRBJ1-4, with 7 bases that match TRBD1. Germline values: CDR1 SNHLY, CDR2 FYNNEI. Germline trimming cut 7 bases from V and 4 bases from J; bases unmatched to any gene: 6. The CDR3 length is 14 residues. The CDR3 region has the DNA TGTGCCAGCACCCAGGGACAGAATAATGAAAAACTGTTTTTT. It translates to CASTQGQNNEKLFF.

CDR3 residues: CASKISGEGTEAFF. For the CDR3, the DNA is TGTGCCAGCAAGATCAGCGGAGAAGGGACTGAAGCTTTCTTT. The genes are TRBV6-5 and TRBJ1-1; D ambiguous. This CDR3 is 14 amino acids long. V shed 7 bases and J shed 5 bases, with 17 bases lying between them. The germline gives CDR1 MNHEY, CDR2 SVGAGI.

The V and J genes are TRBV27 and TRBJ1-5, with 8 positions matching TRBD1. The length of the CDR3 is 15 residues. Germline CDR1 MNHEY, CDR2 SMNVEV (reference sequence). V lost 4 bases and J lost 2; bases outside the gene matches: 4. Written as DNA, the CDR3 is TGTGCCAGCAGTTGGACAGGGAGCGGCAATCAGCCCCAGCATTTT. Translating it yields CASSWTGSGNQPQHF.

The chain is built from TRBV24-1 and TRBJ2-1; TRBD2 matches 11 bases. The CDR3 length is 19 residues. Trimming at V came to 1 base and at J to 0 bases, leaving 7 bases not matched to a gene. Germline assignment: CDR1 KGHDR and CDR2 SFDVKD. This CDR3 is CATSDLRLAGKGSYNEQFF. Here the CDR3 DNA reads TGTGCCACCAGTGATTTACGACTAGCGGGGAAAGGCTCCTACAATGAGCAGTTCTTC.

This clone was counted a few times. The rearrangement links TRBV30 to TRBJ2-2; perhaps TRBD2 as D (6 bases). The CDR3 covers 15 residues. Trimming pared 0 bases from V and 0 bases from J, leaving 8 bases between. Per the germline V gene, CDR1 is GTSNPN and CDR2 is SVGIG (reference sequence). CDR3 coding DNA: TGTGCCTGGAGTGTAGGAGGGGCGAACACCGGGGAGCTGTTTTTT. This translates into CAWSVGGANTGELFF.

This chain joins TRBV28 and TRBJ1-6; 7 nucleotides agree with TRBD1. Looked up from germline, CDR1 is MDHEN and CDR2 is SYDVKM. The CDR3 consists of 14 residues. V lost 5 bases and J lost 11; bases outside the gene matches: 9. The CDR3: CASSIYRGRAPLHF. CDR3 in DNA: TGTGCCAGCAGTATTTACAGGGGACGTGCACCCCTCCACTTT.

This sequence joins TRBV18 and TRBJ2-7, with D unclear. Deletions cut 1 base from V and 0 bases from J, with 13 bases between. Germline-derived CDR1 and CDR2 are KGHSH and LQKENI. The CDR3 sequence is 16 residues long. The CDR3: CASSPRGSSHSYEQYF. CDR3 DNA sequence: TGTGCCAGCTCACCACGAGGCAGCTCCCACTCCTACGAGCAGTACTTC.

The chain combines TRBV6-5 with TRBJ1-4; 7 positions match TRBD1. V lost 4 bases to trimming and J lost 8 bases; unmatched junction nucleotides: 7. CDR1 and CDR2 (germline): MNHEY, SVGAGI. The CDR3 length is 14 residues. CDR3 residues: CASSSRGRREKLFF. CDR3 nucleotide sequence: TGTGCCAGCAGTTCGAGGGGGCGACGGGAAAAACTGTTTTTT.

The chain is built from TRBV28 and TRBJ1-5, with TRBD1 matching over 7 bases. This CDR3 has 15 amino acids. CDR1 and CDR2 (germline): MDHEN, SYDVKM. V was pared by 2 bases and J by 6 bases, with 7 bases of the junction left unmatched. CDR3 DNA sequence: TGTGCCAGCAGTTTAGAAGGGGGCTCTTTTCAGCCCCAGCATTTT. It yields the protein CASSLEGGSFQPQHF.

The chain combines TRBV6-4 with TRBJ2-3; tentative D call: TRBD1 (5 bases). The V end was cut by 9 bases, the J end by 1 base, with 17 bases between. The CDR3 totals 15 residues. Germline values: CDR1 MRHNA, CDR2 SNTAGT. In nucleotides, the CDR3 is TGTGCCAGGCCTCGGACACGACGGCGCACAGATACGCAGTATTTT. Protein: CARPRTRRRTDTQYF.

The rearrangement uses TRBV7-3 and TRBJ2-3, with TRBD2 matching 9 bases. The V and J ends lost 2 bases and 6 bases, in that order; junction bases with no gene match: 9. Germline CDR1 and CDR2: SGHTA and FQGTGA. This CDR3 region has 16 residues. The DNA for the CDR3 is TGTGCCAGCAGCTTAGCCGGGACTAGCCGTTGGGATACGCAGTATTTT. Translated, it gives CASSLAGTSRWDTQYF.

The chain joins TRBV5-4 to TRBJ1-1; 12 bases fit TRBD1. Germline values: CDR1 SGHNT, CDR2 YYREEE (reference sequence). The CDR3 length is 15 residues. V shed 3 bases, J shed 4 bases, and the junction held 4 bases outside the gene matches. The CDR3 coding sequence is TGTGCCAGCAGCTGGGGACAGGGGGCGCCCACTGAAGCTTTCTTT. Protein: CASSWGQGAPTEAFF.

CDR3 amino acids: CASSRGWGRSQETQYF. CDR3 nucleotides: TGCGCCAGCAGCCGAGGCTGGGGCAGGTCCCAAGAGACCCAGTACTTC. The chain couples TRBV4-1 to TRBJ2-5; the D gene is possibly TRBD1 (5 bases). Germline V CDR1 and CDR2: MGHRA, YSYEKL. V lost 4 bases, J lost 1 base, and 16 bases lay in between. The CDR3 extends over 16 amino acids.